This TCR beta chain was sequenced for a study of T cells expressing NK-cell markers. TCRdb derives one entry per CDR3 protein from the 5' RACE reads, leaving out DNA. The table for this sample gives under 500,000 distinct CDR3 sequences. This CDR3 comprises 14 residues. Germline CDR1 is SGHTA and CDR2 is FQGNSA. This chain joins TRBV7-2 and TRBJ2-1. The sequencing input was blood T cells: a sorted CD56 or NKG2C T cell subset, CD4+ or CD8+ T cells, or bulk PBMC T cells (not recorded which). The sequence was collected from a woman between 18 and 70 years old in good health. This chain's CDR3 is CASSLATVYNEQFF. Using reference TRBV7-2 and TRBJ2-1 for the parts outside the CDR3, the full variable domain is GAGVSQSPSNKVTEKGKDVELRCDPISGHTALYWYRQSLGQGLEFLIYFQGNSAPDKSGLPSDRFSAERTGGSVSTLTIQRTQQEDSAVYLCASSLATVYNEQFFGPGTRLTVL.